The present T cell receptor (beta chain) was sequenced within a study of tumor and adjacent non-tumor tissue in lung cancer. The wider study: Patients comprised about a dozen adenocarcinoma, 2 squamous cell carcinoma and 1 small cell lung cancer.

The template was RNA from unsorted bulk tissue. This non-tumor lung sample came from over 3 cm beyond the tumor edge. Remarks on this clonotype: Germline is not matched at one junction end, which may reflect a read error.

The CDR3 runs 16 residues. Germline V CDR1 and CDR2: MNHEY, SVGAGI. Three rounds of nested PCR, following a modified ARM-PCR protocol, produced the TCRbeta library. MiXCR, run by TCRdb on the multiplex PCR reads, gives a single entry per CDR3 protein. The sample has 60,000 to 100,000 distinct CDR3 sequences; less than 85% are singletons. Sequenced: distant non-tumor lung tissue. This TCR came from a man aged 65 to 79 with non-small cell lung cancer. The chain recombines TRBV6-5 with TRBJ1-2; tentative D call: TRBD1 (5 bases). The CDR3 reads CASIYSGTGQLSGYTF. The CDR3 coding sequence is TGTGCCAGCATTTACTCCGGGACGGGGCAGCTGAGTGGCTACACCTTC.